Listed below are T cell receptor beta chains from one sample, sequenced in a study of blood T cell repertoires in COVID-19. Libraries were prepared by immunoSEQ multiplex PCR; TCRdb keeps only in-frame clonotypes and omits some of them. Of 70,000 to 100,000 clones in the sample, 70% to 90% were seen once. The sequenced sample consisted of peripheral blood. Receptors originate from a woman of 80 years or more with acute or convalescent COVID-19. Each CDR3 is given with its conserved first and last residue. Fields, in order: CDR3 protein, CDR3 DNA, J gene, V gene, D gene, clone size. A D gene is named only where the DNA matches it firmly. Size tells how often a clone was seen (once, few, many) or the class of an expanded clone, and some rows leave it out.

CDR3aa: CASSKLQGAGEQFF
CDR3nt: TGTGCCAGCAGCAAACTACAGGGGGCCGGGGAGCAGTTCTTC
j_gene: TRBJ2-1
v_gene: TRBV7-9
d_gene: TRBD1
abundance: NA

CDR3aa: CASSLAGSGNQPQHF
CDR3nt: TGCGCCAGCAGCTTGGCAGGGTCGGGCAATCAGCCCCAGCATTTT
j_gene: TRBJ1-5
v_gene: TRBV5-1
d_gene: NA
abundance: NA

CDR3aa: CASSHWGQAGDYGYTF
CDR3nt: TGTGCCAGCAGCCACTGGGGACAGGCCGGGGACTATGGCTACACCTTC
j_gene: TRBJ1-2
v_gene: TRBV3-1/TRBV3-2
d_gene: TRBD1
abundance: medium-sized

CDR3aa: CASSLGMDSRYEQYF
CDR3nt: TGCGCCAGCAGCTTGGGGATGGACAGTCGCTACGAGCAGTACTTC
j_gene: TRBJ2-7
v_gene: TRBV5-1
d_gene: NA
abundance: NA

CDR3aa: CASSLVRVGSSYEQYF
CDR3nt: TGTGCCAGCAGCTTAGTCAGGGTAGGGTCCTCCTACGAGCAGTACTTC
j_gene: TRBJ2-7
v_gene: TRBV7-9
d_gene: NA
abundance: NA

CDR3aa: CASEASSNYGYTF
CDR3nt: TGTGCCAGCGAGGCTTCCTCCAACTATGGCTACACCTTC
j_gene: TRBJ1-2
v_gene: TRBV6-5
d_gene: NA
abundance: NA

CDR3aa: CASSWTGGQETQYF
CDR3nt: TGTGCCAGCAGCTGGACAGGGGGCCAAGAGACCCAGTACTTC
j_gene: TRBJ2-5
v_gene: TRBV11-2
d_gene: TRBD1
abundance: NA

CDR3aa: CAWSTGGGYTF
CDR3nt: TGTGCCTGGAGCACAGGGGGGGGCTACACCTTC
j_gene: TRBJ1-2
v_gene: TRBV30
d_gene: TRBD1
abundance: NA

CDR3aa: CASSLLTGTGNGYTF
CDR3nt: TGTGCCAGCAGCTTACTTACCGGGACAGGGAATGGCTACACCTTC
j_gene: TRBJ1-2
v_gene: TRBV11-3
d_gene: TRBD1
abundance: NA

CDR3aa: CASSFGRVYNEQFF
CDR3nt: TGTGCCAGCAGCTTCGGCAGGGTCTACAATGAGCAGTTCTTC
j_gene: TRBJ2-1
v_gene: TRBV7-2
d_gene: NA
abundance: NA

CDR3aa: CASSLLPGFTSGNTIYF
CDR3nt: TGTGCCAGTAGTCTCCTCCCGGGATTTACCTCTGGAAACACCATATATTTT
j_gene: TRBJ1-3
v_gene: TRBV19
d_gene: NA
abundance: NA

CDR3aa: CASSITSSGVNSGANVLTF
CDR3nt: TGTGCCAGTAGTATAACTTCCTCAGGGGTCAACTCTGGGGCCAACGTCCTGACTTTC
j_gene: TRBJ2-6
v_gene: TRBV19
d_gene: NA
abundance: NA

CDR3aa: CASSRRQGPSYNEQFF
CDR3nt: TGTGCCAGCAGCCGTAGACAGGGGCCCTCCTACAATGAGCAGTTCTTC
j_gene: TRBJ2-1
v_gene: TRBV27
d_gene: TRBD1
abundance: NA

CDR3aa: CASSARVVVAGNTGELFF
CDR3nt: TGTGCCAGCAGCGCTCGCGTTGTGGTAGCGGGTAACACCGGGGAGCTGTTTTTT
j_gene: TRBJ2-2
v_gene: TRBV9
d_gene: TRBD2
abundance: NA

CDR3aa: CASSLGGEVAGELFF
CDR3nt: TGTGCCAGCAGCCTCGGGGGGGAGGTCGCCGGGGAGCTGTTTTTT
j_gene: TRBJ2-2
v_gene: TRBV5-4
d_gene: TRBD2
abundance: NA

CDR3aa: CASKLLWNDSPLHF
CDR3nt: TGTGCCAGCAAACTATTATGGAACGATTCACCCCTCCACTTT
j_gene: TRBJ1-6
v_gene: TRBV27
d_gene: NA
abundance: NA

CDR3aa: CASSANPIMSSYNSPLHF
CDR3nt: TGTGCCAGCTCAGCGAACCCAATAATGAGCTCCTATAATTCACCCCTCCACTTT
j_gene: TRBJ1-6
v_gene: TRBV18
d_gene: NA
abundance: NA

CDR3aa: CASSLGPSAGEKLFF
CDR3nt: TGTGCCAGCAGCTTAGGCCCGTCAGCAGGTGAAAAACTGTTTTTT
j_gene: TRBJ1-4
v_gene: TRBV11-2
d_gene: NA
abundance: NA

CDR3aa: CASSVGGARGYGYTF
CDR3nt: TGTGCCAGCAGCGTAGGAGGGGCCAGGGGTTATGGCTACACCTTC
j_gene: TRBJ1-2
v_gene: TRBV9
d_gene: NA
abundance: NA

CDR3aa: CASAGGEFSNQPQHF
CDR3nt: TGTGCCAGCGCCGGGGGGGAATTTAGCAATCAGCCCCAGCATTTT
j_gene: TRBJ1-5
v_gene: TRBV6-5
d_gene: NA
abundance: NA

CDR3aa: CAWSPRTGGSDQPQHF
CDR3nt: TGTGCCTGGAGTCCCCGGACAGGGGGAAGTGATCAGCCCCAGCATTTT
j_gene: TRBJ1-5
v_gene: TRBV30
d_gene: TRBD1
abundance: NA

CDR3aa: CAWSVDRSNILYEQYF
CDR3nt: TGTGCCTGGAGTGTAGACAGGTCAAATATTCTCTACGAGCAGTACTTC
j_gene: TRBJ2-7
v_gene: TRBV30
d_gene: NA
abundance: NA

CDR3aa: CASSQPAGGFDTGELFF
CDR3nt: TGTGCCAGCAGCCAACCAGCGGGGGGGTTTGACACCGGGGAGCTGTTTTTT
j_gene: TRBJ2-2
v_gene: TRBV3-1/TRBV3-2
d_gene: TRBD2
abundance: NA

CDR3aa: CASSPGTSLGYGYTF
CDR3nt: TGCGCCAGCAGCCCCGGGACTTCCCTCGGCTATGGCTACACCTTC
j_gene: TRBJ1-2
v_gene: TRBV5-1
d_gene: NA
abundance: NA

CDR3aa: CASSDSGGAVGEQYF
CDR3nt: TGTGCCAGCAGCGACAGCGGGGGGGCCGTGGGCGAGCAGTACTTC
j_gene: TRBJ2-7
v_gene: TRBV6-6
d_gene: TRBD2
abundance: NA

CDR3aa: CASSRLQGSSYNSPLHF
CDR3nt: TGTGCCAGCAGCCGACTACAGGGAAGCTCCTATAATTCACCCCTCCACTTT
j_gene: TRBJ1-6
v_gene: TRBV14
d_gene: NA
abundance: few